The 21 T cell receptor beta chains listed next were all sequenced from one sample in a study of metastatic and nonmetastatic thyroid tumors. Not a single patient had been given any form of treatment at any point before undergoing thyroid surgery. From the PCR reads, TCRdb re-called clones with MiXCR. Of about 19,000 clones in the sample, around 25% were seen once. Specimen: blood. Receptors originate from a male donor with papillary thyroid cancer or a benign thyroid nodule (not recorded which). Some clones in this sample may be carry-over from other donors' samples.

By share, this clone ranks as medium-sized. The chain employs TRBV28 and TRBJ1-2; D is undetermined. The germline V and J ends were trimmed by 7 bases and 3 bases, with 9 bases remaining between them. The CDR3 totals 12 residues. Germline CDR1 reads MDHEN; CDR2 reads SYDVKM. CDR3 DNA sequence: TGTGCCAGCAATCGAGCTTACTATGGCTACACCTTC. This encodes CASNRAYYGYTF.

This clone was found many times. This chain links TRBV29-1 with TRBJ1-2; the match to TRBD1 covers 12 bases. The CDR3 is 15 amino acids. V was pared by 4 bases and J by 7 bases, with 10 bases of the junction left unmatched. CDR1 and CDR2 from the germline V gene are SQVTM and ANQGSEA. The chain's CDR3 is CSVATTGTGGLGYTF. CDR3 coding DNA: TGCAGCGTTGCTACCACCGGGACAGGGGGCCTTGGCTACACCTTC.

The rearrangement uses TRBV20-1 and TRBJ2-7, with TRBD2 as a possible D gene (6 bases). The V and J ends lost 6 bases and 3 bases respectively, with 18 bases between them. Germline-derived CDR1 and CDR2 are DFQATT and SNEGSKA (reference sequence). CDR3 size: 14 residues. CDR3 in amino acids: CSASPPGSFYEQYF. The CDR3 DNA reads TGCAGTGCCAGCCCCCCCGGGAGTTTCTACGAGCAGTACTTC.

The rearrangement joins TRBV28 to TRBJ2-7; unclear D gene. The germline gives CDR1 MDHEN, CDR2 SYDVKM. Trimming pared 5 bases from V and 5 bases from J, leaving 7 bases between. The CDR3 has 11 amino acids. The CDR3 sequence: CASSTRDEQYF. The CDR3 region has the DNA TGTGCCAGCAGTACCCGAGACGAGCAGTACTTC.

The table lists this clone with many counts. This chain joins TRBV9 and TRBJ1-2; weak D call: TRBD1 (5 bases). The CDR3 has 13 amino acids. CDR1 and CDR2 (germline): SGDLS, YYNGEE. Trimming pared 2 bases from V and 2 bases from J, leaving 7 bases between. CDR3: CASSVRENYGYTF. The CDR3 DNA is TGTGCCAGCAGCGTCAGGGAGAACTATGGCTACACCTTC.

This clone was seen many times. This chain links TRBV24-1 with TRBJ1-5; tentatively, D is TRBD1 (6 bases). CDR1 KGHDR and CDR2 SFDVKD come from the germline V gene. V dropped 1 base and J dropped 4 bases, with 13 bases sitting between them. This CDR3 has 16 residues. Here the CDR3 DNA reads TGTGCCACCAGTGATTTTTCAGGGGATAAGAATCAGCCCCAGCATTTT. This translates into CATSDFSGDKNQPQHF.

This clone qualifies as medium-sized. V gene TRBV19 combines with J gene TRBJ2-1; D possibly corresponds to TRBD1 (6 bases). The CDR3 loop spans 15 amino acids. Germline loops: CDR1 LNHDA, CDR2 SQIVND (reference sequence). V lost 2 bases and J 5 bases, leaving 13 bases between the germline ends. CDR3 loop: CASSISSRTDNEQFF. The CDR3 DNA reads as TGTGCCAGTAGTATATCCTCCAGGACAGACAATGAGCAGTTCTTC.

This clone was recorded a few times. One end of the junction is discordant with germline, which a read error may explain. The V gene is TRBV25-1, the J gene TRBJ1-6, with a weak D call TRBD1 (6 bases). The CDR3 runs to 15 residues. Germline V gene sequence: CDR1 MGHDK, CDR2 SYGVNS. Here the CDR3 reads CASSEWGRGGSPLHF. The CDR3, as DNA: TGTGCCAGTAGTGAATGGGGCAGGGGCGGTTCACCCCTCCACTTT.

This clone has at least ten counts. The V and J genes are TRBV11-1 and TRBJ2-5; TRBD2 agrees at 7 bases. From germline, CDR1 is SGHAT and CDR2 FQDESV (reference sequence). J gave up 5 bases and V 8 bases, and 23 bases lay outside the gene matches. The CDR3 has 18 residues. In DNA form, the CDR3 reads TGTGCCAGCCCATTAGTGGGGGGGGAGACGAGACTTGGGGAGACCCAGTACTTC. It specifies CASPLVGGETRLGETQYF.

This sequence joins TRBV20-1 and TRBJ2-7; D is unresolved. This CDR3 has 12 amino acids. Germline V CDR1 and CDR2: DFQATT, SNEGSKA (reference sequence). Deletions cut 3 bases from V and 4 bases from J, with 10 bases between. The chain's CDR3 is CSASYPPYEQYF. The CDR3 bases are TGCAGTGCTAGTTACCCTCCGTACGAGCAGTACTTC.

The chain employs TRBV7-2 and TRBJ1-2, with TRBD1 as a possible D gene (5 bases). The CDR3 contains 13 residues. Trimming removed 5 bases from V and 4 bases from J, with 11 bases in between. Looked up from germline, CDR1 is SGHTA and CDR2 is FQGNSA. The CDR3 bases are TGTGCCAGCAGCCGGGACCGCACCTATGGCTACACCTTC. This sequence encodes CASSRDRTYGYTF.

This rearrangement joins TRBV18 to TRBJ2-5; 8 nucleotides align to TRBD2. Trimming at V came to 2 bases and at J to 5 bases, leaving 4 bases not matched to a gene. The CDR3 runs 14 residues. The V gene's germline CDR1 is KGHSH and CDR2 LQKENI. CDR3 residues: CASSPAGGRETQYF. In DNA form, the CDR3 reads TGTGCCAGCTCACCAGCGGGGGGCAGGGAGACCCAGTACTTC.

This clone is medium-sized. The chain is built from TRBV6-5 and TRBJ1-2; 9 nucleotides agree with TRBD1. The CDR3 sequence is 16 residues long. Germline V gene data show CDR1 as MNHEY and CDR2 as SVGAGI. Germline trimming cut 0 bases from V and 6 bases from J; bases unmatched to any gene: 8. CDR3 coding DNA: TGTGCCAGCAGTTACTCGTGGGGACAGGGAGAAGATGGCTACACCTTC. Translated: CASSYSWGQGEDGYTF.

The chain has TRBV6-1 and TRBJ1-2, with D perhaps TRBD1 (5 bases). The V and J ends lost 7 bases and 4 bases respectively, with 13 bases between them. The CDR3 is 13 residues long. Germline CDR1 MNHNS, CDR2 SASEGT. For the CDR3, the DNA is TGTGCCAGCACCTTGGGGGTCGGCTATGGCTACACCTTC. Protein product: CASTLGVGYGYTF.

Details on this clone: Other DNA sequences in this specimen translate into the identical CDR3. The rearrangement links TRBV20-1 to TRBJ2-7, with a possible D match to TRBD2 (7 bases). This CDR3 is 15 amino acids long. V lost 6 bases and J lost 1, with 19 bases in between. The V gene's germline CDR1 is DFQATT and CDR2 SNEGSKA (reference sequence). The CDR3 DNA reads TGCAGTGCGAGGAGGGGGGGTGGCTTTTCCTACGAGCAGTACTTC. Protein product: CSARRGGGFSYEQYF.

DNA for the CDR3: TGTGCCAGCAGCTTGCAGGGGGGAAGCAATGAGCAGTTCTTC. Encoded protein: CASSLQGGSNEQFF. This sequence joins TRBV7-9 and TRBJ2-1, with D perhaps matching TRBD1 (7 bases). Germline assignment: CDR1 SEHNR and CDR2 FQNEAQ (reference sequence). The ends were cut back, 3 bases at V and 6 bases at J, with 12 bases in the middle. The CDR3 consists of 14 residues.

The chain joins TRBV20-1 to TRBJ2-1; D might be TRBD2 (5 bases). Looked up from germline, CDR1 is DFQATT and CDR2 is SNEGSKA (reference sequence). There are 12 residues in the CDR3. Trimming pared 3 bases from V and 8 bases from J, leaving 11 bases between. Here the CDR3 reads CSASGELDEQFF. CDR3 sequence (DNA): TGCAGTGCTAGTGGGGAGTTGGATGAGCAGTTCTTC.

By frequency in the sample, this clone is medium-sized. The genes are TRBV2 and TRBJ1-5, with unresolved D. This CDR3 has 14 residues. Trimming removed 2 bases at V and 5 bases at J, with 10 bases between. Germline V gene data show CDR1 as SNHLY and CDR2 as FYNNEI. Here the CDR3 DNA reads TGTGCCAGCAGTGAATGGCAGGTAGATCAGCCCCAGCATTTT. It encodes CASSEWQVDQPQHF.

CDR3 loop: CSARDSAYPRDTGELFF. As DNA, the CDR3 is TGCAGTGCTAGAGATTCTGCGTACCCACGGGACACCGGGGAGCTGTTTTTT. The genes are TRBV20-1 and TRBJ2-2; D remains ambiguous. The V end was cut by 0 bases, the J end by 3 bases, with 17 bases between. Per the germline V gene, CDR1 is DFQATT and CDR2 is SNEGSKA (reference sequence). CDR3 length equals 17 residues.

This clone has more than one count but fewer than ten. The chain recombines TRBV6-1 with TRBJ1-2; 12 bases map to TRBD1. Germline lookup yields CDR1 MNHNS and CDR2 SASEGT. The CDR3 spans 18 residues. V shed 1 base and J 3 bases; nucleotides not matched to a gene: 9. The CDR3 protein is CASSEVDPGTGGYYGYTF. Written as DNA, the CDR3 is TGTGCCAGCAGTGAAGTGGATCCTGGGACAGGGGGCTACTATGGCTACACCTTC.

V is TRBV19 and J is TRBJ1-5; 8 nucleotides align to TRBD1. CDR1 and CDR2 (germline): LNHDA, SQIVND (reference sequence). This CDR3 is built from 17 residues. J was trimmed by 3 bases and V by 4 bases; bases with no gene match: 11. Written as DNA, the CDR3 is TGTGCCAGTAGTAAGGGGACAGGAGCCTACCCCAATCAGCCCCAGCATTTT. As protein: CASSKGTGAYPNQPQHF.